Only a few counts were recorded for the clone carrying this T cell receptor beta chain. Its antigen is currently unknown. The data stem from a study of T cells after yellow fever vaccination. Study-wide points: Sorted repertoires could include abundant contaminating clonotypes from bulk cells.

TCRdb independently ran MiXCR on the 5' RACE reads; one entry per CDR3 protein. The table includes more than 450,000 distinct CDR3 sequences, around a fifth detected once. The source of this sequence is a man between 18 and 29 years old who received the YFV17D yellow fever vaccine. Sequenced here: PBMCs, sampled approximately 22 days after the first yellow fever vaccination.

The chain's CDR3 is CASGPGQGTDTQYF. The CDR3 DNA reads as TGCGCCAGCGGACCGGGACAGGGCACAGATACGCAGTATTTT. This chain joins TRBV5-1 and TRBJ2-3, with 8 bases that match TRBD1. The CDR3 is made up of 14 amino acids. After removal of 7 bases from V and 1 base from J, the junction contained 5 bases not matched to a gene. The germline V gene encodes CDR1 SGHRS and CDR2 YFSETQ.